These 29 T cell receptor beta chains were all obtained from the same sample, sequenced in a study of glioma-infiltrating T cells after dendritic cell vaccination. Sequencing was performed with immunoSEQ multiplex PCR; in TCRdb, only in-frame clones are kept and a portion is missing. The sample lists about 64,000 clones, more than 75% occurring once. The source material was blood, sampled before dendritic cell vaccination. The receptor set was obtained from a human donor with glioblastoma.

The rearrangement links TRBV30 to TRBJ2-7; the match to TRBD2 covers 7 bases. This CDR3 is built from 13 residues. Trimming removed 2 bases from V and 9 bases from J; junction bases left unmatched: 10. Germline CDR1 reads GTSNPN; CDR2 reads SVGIG (reference sequence). As DNA, the CDR3 is TGTGCCTGGAGTTCCTATTGGGGGGGGAGGCAGTACTTC. It codes for CAWSSYWGGRQYF. The full variable domain, completed using reference TRBV30 and TRBJ2-7, is SQTIHQWPATLVQPVGSPLSLECTVEGTSNPNLYWYRQAAGRGLQLLFYSVGIGQISSEVPQNLSASRPQDRQFILSSKKLLLSDSGFYLCAWSSYWGGRQYFGPGTRLTVT.

This sequence joins TRBV5-1 and TRBJ2-3; TRBD2 is a possible D gene (5 bases). Per germline, CDR1 SGHRS and CDR2 YFSETQ. This CDR3 contains 15 residues. V shed 1 base and J shed 2 bases, with 11 bases lying between them. CDR3 nucleotide sequence: TGCGCCAGCAGCTTGCCCGGGGTTAACACAGATACGCAGTATTTT. Protein product: CASSLPGVNTDTQYF.

This chain joins TRBV27 and TRBJ1-1; TRBD1 might be the D (6 bases). The CDR3 spans 14 residues. V lost 6 bases and J lost 0, with 11 bases in between. The germline V gene encodes CDR1 MNHEY and CDR2 SMNVEV (reference sequence). The CDR3 DNA reads as TGTGCCAGCAGAGGGCGGGGGCTGAACACTGAAGCTTTCTTT. Translating gives CASRGRGLNTEAFF.

This chain uses TRBV7-2 with TRBJ2-7; D may be TRBD1 (5 bases). CDR3 size: 14 residues. Germline V lookup: CDR1 SGHTA, CDR2 FQGNSA. V gave up 1 base and J gave up 6 bases, with 13 bases separating them. DNA for the CDR3: TGTGCCAGCAGCTTAGGGGGCCCAGTCGTCGAGCAGTACTTC. It encodes CASSLGGPVVEQYF.

This clone has just one count. The chain carries TRBV23-1 and TRBJ2-3; 7 bases line up with TRBD2. TRBV23-1 is flagged as an ORF with uncertain function. Trimming at V came to 6 bases and at J to 6 bases, leaving 12 bases not matched to a gene. This CDR3 is 15 amino acids long. The CDR3 sequence: CASRYLVQGGDTQYF. CDR3 in DNA: TGCGCCAGCAGATATCTCGTCCAGGGAGGGGATACGCAGTATTTT.

V is TRBV2 and J is TRBJ1-5; D perhaps matches TRBD1 (6 bases). The germline V gene encodes CDR1 SNHLY and CDR2 FYNNEI. The CDR3 consists of 15 residues. V dropped 3 bases and J dropped 3 bases, with 12 bases sitting between them. CDR3 in DNA: TGTGCCAGCAGTGAGGGGCAGGGGCTCAATCAGCCCCAGCATTTT. Amino acids: CASSEGQGLNQPQHF. The variable domain in full, completed from reference TRBV2 and TRBJ1-5, reads EPEVTQTPSHQVTQMGQEVILRCVPISNHLYFYWYRQILGQKVEFLVSFYNNEISEKSEIFDDQFSVERPDGSNFTLKIRSTKLEDSAMYFCASSEGQGLNQPQHFGDGTRLSIL.

The V call is TRBV4-2, the J call TRBJ2-1; 11 bases are shared with TRBD2. Germline V gene data show CDR1 as LGHNA and CDR2 as YNFKEQ. V dropped 4 bases and J dropped 10; count of bases not matched to a gene: 12. The CDR3 is made up of 16 amino acids. The CDR3: CASSRAQTSGVEEQFF. CDR3 in DNA: TGTGCCAGCAGCCGGGCCCAGACTAGCGGGGTGGAGGAGCAGTTCTTC.

Here the CDR3 reads CASTRGLAGGIQETQYF. The CDR3 nucleotides are TGTGCCAGCACGAGAGGACTAGCGGGGGGCATCCAAGAGACCCAGTACTTC. The genes are TRBV2 and TRBJ2-5; TRBD2 matches at 14 bases. V shed 7 bases and J 1 base; nucleotides not matched to a gene: 8. The germline CDR1 and CDR2 sequences are SNHLY and FYNNEI. The CDR3 runs to 17 residues.

The rearrangement links TRBV6-5 to TRBJ2-2, with 10 positions matching TRBD2. V was clipped by 4 bases and J by 5 bases; unmatched bases: 4. This CDR3 spans 15 amino acids. CDR1 and CDR2 from the germline V gene are MNHEY and SVGAGI. CDR3 nucleotides: TGTGCCAGCAGTTTAGCGGGGGGTGAGACCGGGGAGCTGTTTTTT. Translating it yields CASSLAGGETGELFF.

The chain has TRBV1 and TRBJ2-2; the D call TRBD1 from the table was never checked on the DNA. TRBV1 has pseudogene status. This CDR3 spans 17 amino acids. The CDR3 nucleotides are TGCACCAGCAGCCAAGCCGACCGGGACAGGGATACCGGGGAGCTGTTTTTT. Encoded protein: CTSSQADRDRDTGELFF.

The chain recombines TRBV7-2 with TRBJ2-2; 9 positions agree with TRBD2. The CDR3 length is 18 residues. J was trimmed by 2 bases and V by 2 bases; bases with no gene match: 9. The V gene's germline CDR1 is SGHTA and CDR2 FQGNSA. The CDR3 coding sequence is TGTGCCAGCAGCTTAAAAAGTCGGGGACTAGCCAACACCGGGGAGCTGTTTTTT. Protein: CASSLKSRGLANTGELFF.

This clone was counted between two and nine times. CDR3 in amino acids: CASSRTWEFGSTNEKLFF. The CDR3 coding sequence is TGTGCCAGCAGCCGTACGTGGGAGTTCGGCTCAACTAATGAAAAACTGTTTTTT. J is TRBJ1-4 and V is TRBV7-2, with D hard to call. Germline V gene lookup returns CDR1 SGHTA and CDR2 FQGNSA. Trimming stripped 5 bases from V and 0 bases from J, with 19 bases between. The CDR3 covers 18 residues.

The rearrangement joins TRBV1 to TRBJ2-3; no DNA check was done on the table's D call, TRBD2. TRBV1 is marked as a pseudogene. There are 16 residues in the CDR3. The CDR3 loop reads CTSSQDRGGGTDTQYF. CDR3 nucleotides: TGCACCAGCAGCCAAGATCGTGGGGGGGGTACAGATACGCAGTATTTT.

This clone has just a few counts. The chain is built from TRBV5-1 and TRBJ1-6, with TRBD1 as a possible D gene (5 bases). The CDR3 totals 14 residues. The germline CDR1 and CDR2 sequences are SGHRS and YFSETQ. V lost 0 bases and J 8 bases, leaving 9 bases between the germline ends. The CDR3 sequence: CASSLVRGDSPLHF. The DNA for the CDR3 is TGCGCCAGCAGCTTGGTTAGGGGTGATTCACCCCTCCACTTT.

The chain is built from TRBV2 and TRBJ2-7; no firm D call. CDR3 length: 15 residues. The germline V gene has CDR1 SNHLY and CDR2 FYNNEI. The V end was cut by 6 bases, the J end by 2 bases, with 17 bases between. For the CDR3, the DNA is TGTGCCAGCAGCGAATCGAGGTCCCATCCCTACGAGCAGTACTTC. Encoded protein: CASSESRSHPYEQYF.

The V and J genes are TRBV5-6 and TRBJ2-3; no clear D. Germline V gene sequence: CDR1 SGHDT, CDR2 YYEEEE. The CDR3 loop spans 13 amino acids. Trimming left V 7 bases short and J 0 bases short, with 9 bases between. CDR3 sequence reads: CASYSPSTDTQYF. CDR3 sequence (DNA): TGTGCCAGCTACAGTCCTAGCACAGATACGCAGTATTTT.

This clone was found a few times. This chain joins TRBV5-1 and TRBJ2-5, with a tentative D call TRBD1 (5 bases). The V end was cut by 0 bases, the J end by 5 bases, with 14 bases between. This CDR3 comprises 15 residues. Per the germline V gene, CDR1 is SGHRS and CDR2 is YFSETQ. The CDR3 region has the DNA TGCGCCAGCAGCTTGGCCGGCAATTACAGGGAGACCCAGTACTTC. Protein: CASSLAGNYRETQYF.

J is TRBJ2-5 and V is TRBV5-6; D not certain. The CDR3 is 17 amino acids. From germline, CDR1 is SGHDT and CDR2 YYEEEE. The V and J ends lost 0 bases and 0 bases respectively, with 15 bases between them. Written as DNA, the CDR3 is TGTGCCAGCAGCTTGGGGCTCAGCGCTCAGTACCAAGAGACCCAGTACTTC. Protein product: CASSLGLSAQYQETQYF.

V and J are TRBV12-5 and TRBJ2-3, with TRBD1 identical over 9 bases. The CDR3 spans 14 residues. CDR1 is LGHNT and CDR2 is FRNRAP in the germline V gene. V trimming: 7 bases; J trimming: 3 bases; junction bases outside the gene matches: 5. CDR3 coding DNA: TGTGCTAGTGCGGGACAGGGTGGAACAGATACGCAGTATTTT. Protein product: CASAGQGGTDTQYF.

The chain is built from TRBV19 and TRBJ2-7; D is uncertain. The CDR3 has 12 residues. The germline CDR1 and CDR2 sequences are LNHDA and SQIVND (reference sequence). The V end lost 8 bases, the J end lost 6 bases, and 14 bases lay between the germline ends. CDR3 in amino acids: CASQQGRGEQYF. The DNA for the CDR3 is TGTGCCAGTCAACAAGGCCGCGGCGAGCAGTACTTC.

The chain is built from TRBV6-1 and TRBJ2-3; D is unclear. Trimming shortened V by 10 bases and J by 3 bases, and 20 bases separated the two germline ends. Looked up from germline, CDR1 is MNHNS and CDR2 is SASEGT. The CDR3 runs to 15 residues. Here the CDR3 reads CAIAPLTHATDTQYF. The CDR3, as DNA: TGTGCCATCGCCCCGCTCACCCACGCGACAGATACGCAGTATTTT.

This clone showed up just once. This sequence joins TRBV28 and TRBJ1-1, with 7 positions matching TRBD1. Germline CDR1 is MDHEN and CDR2 is SYDVKM. J was trimmed by 5 bases and V by 6 bases; bases with no gene match: 9. The CDR3 is 14 amino acids. The CDR3 is CASSRQGGGTEAFF. CDR3 coding DNA: TGTGCCAGCAGCCGACAGGGCGGAGGGACTGAAGCTTTCTTT.

The chain links TRBV4-2 to TRBJ2-5; D gene uncertain. Trimming took 0 bases from V and 1 from J, leaving 6 bases between them. Germline assignment: CDR1 LGHNA and CDR2 YNFKEQ. CDR3 size: 14 residues. DNA of the CDR3: TGTGCCAGCAGCCAAGAAAGCCGCCAAGAGACCCAGTACTTC. Translating gives CASSQESRQETQYF.

This sequence joins TRBV28 and TRBJ2-4; tentatively, D is TRBD1 (5 bases). Per germline, CDR1 MDHEN and CDR2 SYDVKM. Trimming shortened V by 5 bases and J by 0 bases, and 14 bases separated the two germline ends. This CDR3 contains 16 residues. In DNA form, the CDR3 reads TGTGCCAGCAGTATGCCCTCGACAGTAGCCAAAAACATTCAGTACTTC. Protein sequence: CASSMPSTVAKNIQYF.

Comment on this clone: At one end, the junction sequence differs from germline, possibly due to a read error. Other DNA sequences in this sample translate to the same CDR3. The CDR3 DNA sequence: TGTGCCAGCAGGGGCACAGAGTTGGCGAATGAAAAGCTGTTTTTT. Amino acid sequence: CASRGTELANEKLFF. This chain joins TRBV7-9 and TRBJ1-4; D is unclear. There are 15 residues in the CDR3. Germline CDR1 is SEHNR and CDR2 is FQNEAQ (reference sequence).

This sequence joins TRBV27 and TRBJ2-4; 8 positions agree with TRBD1. Germline V gene data show CDR1 as MNHEY and CDR2 as SMNVEV (reference sequence). The trim removed 4 bases at V and 15 bases at J, leaving 8 bases unmatched. This CDR3 contains 12 residues. Here the CDR3 DNA reads TGTGCCAGCAGTTCCACGGACAGGGTTCGGTACTTC. It specifies CASSSTDRVRYF.

The chain joins TRBV15 to TRBJ2-7, with D perhaps TRBD2 (6 bases). Trimming cost V 1 base and J 6 bases, with 13 bases left between them. Germline V gene data show CDR1 as LNHNV and CDR2 as YYDKDF (reference sequence). The CDR3 has 14 amino acids. CDR3 in amino acids: CATSRGGRKGEQYF. The DNA of the CDR3 is TGTGCCACCAGCAGAGGGGGGAGGAAAGGCGAGCAGTACTTC.

The chain couples TRBV11-2 to TRBJ1-5; a possible D gene is TRBD1 (6 bases). V was shortened by 3 bases and J by 4 bases, with 10 bases between the two germline ends. Germline CDR1 and CDR2: SGHAT and FQNNGV. The length of the CDR3 is 14 residues. Here the CDR3 reads CASSLTGLNQPQHF. DNA for the CDR3: TGTGCCAGCAGCTTGACAGGACTTAATCAGCCCCAGCATTTT.

This clone occurred once. The chain uses TRBV7-9 and TRBJ2-7, with D possibly matching TRBD1 (5 bases). Trimming removed 1 base at V and 13 bases at J, with 14 bases between. CDR1 and CDR2 (germline): SEHNR, FQNEAQ (reference sequence). This CDR3 has 12 residues. The CDR3 bases are TGTGCCAGCAGCTTAGAGGTTTCTGGACACTACTTC. Its protein is CASSLEVSGHYF.